This T cell receptor (beta chain) stems from a study of blood T cell repertoires in COVID-19. Study-level background: COVID-19 samples, acute and convalescent, were from the United States, Italy and Spain. The analysed material was cDNA or gDNA that came from T cells, B-cell-depleted T cells, or PBMCs.

V lost 2 bases and J lost 7, with 17 bases in between. The CDR3 is 15 residues long. Germline-derived CDR1 and CDR2 are KGHSH and LQKENI. Original processing notes: From reference gene primer amplification, estimates of nucleated cell counts were derived. Repertoires were generated with immunoSEQ multiplex PCR, while TCRdb's copy carries only in-frame clones and drops some. V, J and clone size were drawn from that table, and D and trimming were deduced from the DNA. The table shows roughly 78,000 clones, with 86% occurring only once. The receptor's source is a woman in her sixties or seventies with acute or convalescent COVID-19. The sample consisted of peripheral blood. This chain uses TRBV18 with TRBJ1-1; weak D call: TRBD1 (6 bases). The CDR3 protein is CASSPTEDSTIEAFF. In DNA form, the CDR3 reads TGTGCCAGCTCACCAACGGAGGACAGTACAATTGAAGCTTTCTTT.